A single sample gave rise to the 3 T cell receptor beta chains below, sequenced in a study of cytomegalovirus exposure and HLA in healthy donors. The PCR ran on 60 Vbeta and 13 Jbeta primers. Method: immunoSEQ multiplex PCR; TCRdb's copy keeps in-frame clones and lacks some. The table has 150,000 to 200,000 clones, approximately 80% seen once; the top ten hold more than 3%. Sequencing used PBMCs. The source of these receptors is a man in his forties in good health and CMV-seropositive.

This rearrangement joins TRBV11-2 to TRBJ1-6, with unresolved D. Germline V gene sequence: CDR1 SGHAT, CDR2 FQNNGV. Trimming removed 8 bases at V and 7 bases at J, with 9 bases between. The CDR3 consists of 12 residues. CDR3 sequence: CASANSNSPLHF. The CDR3 bases are TGTGCCAGCGCGAATTCAAATTCACCCCTCCACTTT.

This clone was detected a few times. The chain recombines TRBV28 with TRBJ1-2, with 10 bases that match TRBD1. Germline-derived CDR1 and CDR2 are MDHEN and SYDVKM. Losses at the gene ends were 5 bases for V and 6 bases for J; bases not matched to a gene: 9. The length of the CDR3 is 15 residues. The chain's CDR3 is CASSAPTGGLNGYTF. The CDR3, as DNA: TGTGCCAGCAGTGCCCCGACAGGGGGCTTAAATGGCTACACCTTC.

This clone has only one observation. The CDR3, as DNA: TGTGCCAGTTGGTACGGGAACACTGAAGCTTTCTTT. Its protein is CASWYGNTEAFF. The chain has TRBV19 and TRBJ1-1; D remains ambiguous. This CDR3 has 12 residues. Germline loops: CDR1 LNHDA, CDR2 SQIVND (reference sequence). Deletions cut 8 bases from V and 1 base from J, with 8 bases between.